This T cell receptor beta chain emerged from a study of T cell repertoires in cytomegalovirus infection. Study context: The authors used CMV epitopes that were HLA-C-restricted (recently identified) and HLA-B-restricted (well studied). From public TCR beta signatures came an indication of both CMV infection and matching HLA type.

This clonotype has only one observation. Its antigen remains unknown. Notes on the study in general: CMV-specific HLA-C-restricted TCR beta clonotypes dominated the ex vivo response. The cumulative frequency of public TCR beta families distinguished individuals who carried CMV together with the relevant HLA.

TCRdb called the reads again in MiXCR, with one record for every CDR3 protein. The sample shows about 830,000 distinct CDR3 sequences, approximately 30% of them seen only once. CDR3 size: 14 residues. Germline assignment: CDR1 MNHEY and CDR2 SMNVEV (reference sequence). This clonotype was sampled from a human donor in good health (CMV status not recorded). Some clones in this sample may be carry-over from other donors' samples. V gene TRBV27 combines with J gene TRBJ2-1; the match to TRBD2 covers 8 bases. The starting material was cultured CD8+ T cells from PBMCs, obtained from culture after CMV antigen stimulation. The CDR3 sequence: CASSGVPSVGEQFF. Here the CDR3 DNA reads TGTGCGAGTAGCGGGGTTCCCTCGGTTGGTGAGCAGTTCTTC.